These T cell receptor beta chains were read from a single sample in a study of OX40 agonist ivuxolimab in advanced cancers. Here immunoSEQ multiplex PCR was the method, and the copy in TCRdb shows in-frame clones only, minus some. The sample has fewer than 70,000 clones, roughly 84% seen once; the top ten hold about 3%. This sample comprised CD4+ or CD8+ T cells sorted from blood, obtained in a trial of the OX40 agonist ivuxolimab. These receptors all stem from an adult with an advanced solid tumor such as melanoma, head and neck, liver or kidney cancer. The CDR3 runs from the conserved cysteine through the conserved F or W. D genes are given only for firm matches.

j_gene: TRBJ1-2
d_gene: -
v_gene: TRBV28
CDR3aa: CASRPTGTGYTF

j_gene: TRBJ1-1
d_gene: -
v_gene: TRBV19
CDR3aa: CASSKGGLTEAFF

j_gene: TRBJ2-5
d_gene: TRBD1
v_gene: TRBV5-8
CDR3aa: CASSLRQGGETQYF

j_gene: TRBJ2-7
d_gene: -
v_gene: TRBV6-4
CDR3aa: CASADREGREGPDEQYF

j_gene: TRBJ2-7
d_gene: -
v_gene: TRBV9
CDR3aa: CASSSGPRLAYEQYF

j_gene: TRBJ2-3
d_gene: -
v_gene: TRBV2
CDR3aa: CASSVGPRVSSQYF

j_gene: TRBJ2-2
d_gene: -
v_gene: TRBV19
CDR3aa: CASSIAGGRTSGRMGTGELFF

j_gene: TRBJ1-4
d_gene: -
v_gene: TRBV19
CDR3aa: CASSMGHTEKLFF

j_gene: TRBJ2-7
d_gene: -
v_gene: TRBV6-1
CDR3aa: CASSEIGPSYEQYF

j_gene: TRBJ2-7
d_gene: TRBD1
v_gene: TRBV28
CDR3aa: CASIPQGSPYEQYF

j_gene: TRBJ1-1
d_gene: -
v_gene: TRBV29-1
CDR3aa: CSVERDTEAFF

j_gene: TRBJ2-2
d_gene: -
v_gene: TRBV19
CDR3aa: CASSRAGTGELFF

j_gene: TRBJ2-7
d_gene: -
v_gene: TRBV4-1
CDR3aa: CASSQVDRQSSYEQYF

j_gene: TRBJ2-2
d_gene: -
v_gene: TRBV20-1
CDR3aa: CSARYNGELFF

j_gene: TRBJ1-1
d_gene: TRBD1
v_gene: TRBV19
CDR3aa: CASSTGDSLNTEAFF

j_gene: TRBJ1-2
d_gene: -
v_gene: TRBV6-1
CDR3aa: CASSSRRGYTF

j_gene: TRBJ1-5
d_gene: TRBD1
v_gene: TRBV4-1
CDR3aa: CASSQTGEQPQHF

j_gene: TRBJ2-1
d_gene: -
v_gene: TRBV5-1
CDR3aa: CASSLADGGDGEQFF

j_gene: TRBJ2-2
d_gene: -
v_gene: TRBV7-2
CDR3aa: CASSLVPPSPANTGELFF

j_gene: TRBJ2-1
d_gene: TRBD2
v_gene: TRBV6-1
CDR3aa: CASSLTSGAYNEQFF

j_gene: TRBJ2-1
d_gene: -
v_gene: TRBV4-2
CDR3aa: CASSQGNEQFF

j_gene: TRBJ1-6
d_gene: -
v_gene: TRBV28
CDR3aa: CASSQFQGFYSPLHF

j_gene: TRBJ2-2
d_gene: TRBD1
v_gene: TRBV9
CDR3aa: CASSVAGQGVTGELFF

j_gene: TRBJ2-5
d_gene: TRBD2
v_gene: TRBV19
CDR3aa: CASSATGLAFKGETQYF

j_gene: TRBJ1-6
d_gene: TRBD1
v_gene: TRBV5-5
CDR3aa: CASRDRGQNSPLHF

j_gene: TRBJ2-3
d_gene: TRBD2
v_gene: TRBV30
CDR3aa: CASGPGGRSDTQYF

j_gene: TRBJ2-2
d_gene: -
v_gene: TRBV9
CDR3aa: CASSVVSGTFTGELFF

j_gene: TRBJ2-2
d_gene: -
v_gene: TRBV11-2
CDR3aa: CASSLRGTHAGELFF

j_gene: TRBJ1-5
d_gene: -
v_gene: TRBV6-5
CDR3aa: CASSWSRGQPQHF

j_gene: TRBJ1-4
d_gene: -
v_gene: TRBV5-4
CDR3aa: CASSSTPTALNEKLFF

j_gene: TRBJ1-4
d_gene: TRBD1
v_gene: TRBV10-3
CDR3aa: CAISTGTEDEKLFF

j_gene: TRBJ2-7
d_gene: -
v_gene: TRBV28
CDR3aa: CASSHRAHEQYF

j_gene: TRBJ2-1
d_gene: -
v_gene: TRBV11-2
CDR3aa: CASSPRLSTYNEQFF

j_gene: TRBJ1-2
d_gene: -
v_gene: TRBV2
CDR3aa: CASSGIGSIEGYTF

j_gene: TRBJ1-4
d_gene: -
v_gene: TRBV19
CDR3aa: CASTRGSATNEKLFF

j_gene: TRBJ2-5
d_gene: TRBD2
v_gene: TRBV4-2
CDR3aa: CASSQDWGAGEETQYF

j_gene: TRBJ2-5
d_gene: -
v_gene: TRBV5-1
CDR3aa: CASSSGPEEETQYF

j_gene: TRBJ1-1
d_gene: -
v_gene: TRBV9
CDR3aa: CASSVGSGVGEAFF

j_gene: TRBJ1-1
d_gene: -
v_gene: TRBV30
CDR3aa: CAWLNRQNTEAFF

j_gene: TRBJ2-1
d_gene: TRBD2
v_gene: TRBV2
CDR3aa: CASSASSGRYNEQFF